The rows below give T cell receptor beta chains drawn from one sample of a study of radiotherapy plus CTLA-4 blockade in lung cancer. Produced via immunoSEQ multiplex PCR; TCRdb's table is partial and in-frame only. This sample has about 67,000 clones, with 70% to 80% found just once. The sample consisted of peripheral blood, taken from a patient treated with radiotherapy plus ipilimumab. These receptors all stem from a human donor with non-small cell lung cancer whose response to radiotherapy plus ipilimumab could not be evaluated. Some clones in this sample may be carry-over from other donors' samples. Each CDR3 is given with its conserved first and last residue. A D gene is named only where the DNA matches it firmly. A row's size may be missing; if present it is once, few, many or a size class.

TRBV18	NA	TRBJ1-2	TRBD1	TGTGCCAGCTCAGGAGGGGGCGGTGGCTACACCTTC	CASSGGGGGYTF
TRBV6-5	few	TRBJ2-3	NA	TGTGCCAGCAGAGCGGGCTTCACAGATACGCAGTATTTT	CASRAGFTDTQYF
TRBV6-5	NA	TRBJ1-5	NA	TGTGCCAGCTCGGGGGGTGGGGGTATCAATCAGCCCCAGCATTTT	CASSGGGGINQPQHF
TRBV4-1	NA	TRBJ2-3	TRBD2	TGCGCCAGCAGACGACTAGCGGGGCGCCTTGGTCGGGCAGATACGCAGTATTTT	CASRRLAGRLGRADTQYF
TRBV27	NA	TRBJ1-5	NA	TGTGCCAGCAGTCCCCTGGGGGGGGATCAGCCCCAGCATTTT	CASSPLGGDQPQHF
TRBV5-1	NA	TRBJ2-2	NA	TGCGCCAGCAACGCCGGGAACACCGGGGAGCTGTTTTTT	CASNAGNTGELFF
TRBV2	NA	TRBJ1-5	NA	TGTGCCAGTCAGAGGGGGGGGGATCAGCCCCAGCATTTT	CASQRGGDQPQHF
TRBV10-3	NA	TRBJ2-7	TRBD1	TGTGCCATCAGTGAGTCCAGGGGGCACGAGCAGTACTTC	CAISESRGHEQYF
TRBV25-1	NA	TRBJ2-1	TRBD2	TGTGCCAGCCAACGGGGGGGGCCTGAGCAGTTCTTC	CASQRGGPEQFF
TRBV6-5	NA	TRBJ1-2	NA	TGTGCCAGCAGGACTCGGAAAGGGGACACCTTC	CASRTRKGDTF
TRBV4-1	once	TRBJ2-7	NA	TGCGCCAGCAGCCAAGATTTAGGAGTCTACGAGCAGTACTTC	CASSQDLGVYEQYF
TRBV7-2	once	TRBJ2-7	TRBD2	TGTGCCAGCAGCTTAAACGGCGGGGGCTACGAGCAGTACTTC	CASSLNGGGYEQYF
TRBV4-1	NA	TRBJ2-6	NA	TGCGCCAGCAGCCTCGGATCTATACAGACTGGGGCCAACGTCCTGACTTTC	CASSLGSIQTGANVLTF
TRBV29-1	NA	TRBJ1-1	TRBD1	TGCAGCGTTGTTCAGGGGGGTATGAACACTGAAGCTTTCTTT	CSVVQGGMNTEAFF
TRBV29-1	NA	TRBJ2-7	TRBD1	TGCAGCGTTCGCCCGGGACAGGGCCCCTACGAGCAGTACTTC	CSVRPGQGPYEQYF
TRBV5-1	NA	TRBJ2-5	NA	TGCGCCAGCAGCCCGCCGTCGACAGGCCAAGAGACCCAGTACTTC	CASSPPSTGQETQYF
TRBV4-1	few	TRBJ1-4	NA	TGCGCCAGCAGCCAAGATCAATGGCTCCGAAATGAAAAACTGTTTTTT	CASSQDQWLRNEKLFF
TRBV11-3	NA	TRBJ1-1	NA	TGTGCCAGCAGCCCAAACAGGGCCTTGAACACTGAAGCTTTCTTT	CASSPNRALNTEAFF
TRBV9	NA	TRBJ2-1	NA	TGTGCCAGCAGCCCCCGGACATTAGGGGACAATGAGCAGTTCTTC	CASSPRTLGDNEQFF
TRBV5-4	few	TRBJ1-3	NA	TGTGCCAGCAGCATAGGGGGTGCTGGAAACACCATATATTTT	CASSIGGAGNTIYF
TRBV4-3	NA	TRBJ2-7	NA	TGCGCCAGCAGCCGTTCAGCCGGGGTAAGCGAGCAGTACTTC	CASSRSAGVSEQYF
TRBV19	NA	TRBJ1-2	NA	TGTGCCAGTAGAACAGGGAGCTATGGCTACACCTTC	CASRTGSYGYTF
TRBV15	NA	TRBJ1-1	TRBD1	TGTGCCACCAGCAGAGTGGGCAGGGGGCGGGACACTGAAGCTTTCTTT	CATSRVGRGRDTEAFF
TRBV6-5	NA	TRBJ2-3	TRBD1	TGTGCCAGCAGCCACGGACAGGGGAGCACAGATACGCAGTATTTT	CASSHGQGSTDTQYF
TRBV6-5	NA	TRBJ1-1	TRBD1	TGTGCCAGCAGTTACCGGACAGGGGGCGAAGCTTTCTTT	CASSYRTGGEAFF
TRBV30	NA	TRBJ1-5	TRBD1	TGTGCCTGGAGGGGACAGGGGCGACAGCCCCAGCATTTT	CAWRGQGRQPQHF
TRBV29-1	NA	TRBJ1-1	NA	TGCAGCGGGCACGCAGGGAACACTGAAGCTTTCTTT	CSGHAGNTEAFF
TRBV7-2	once	TRBJ1-1	NA	TGTGCCAGCAGCTTCGCCCTAGGGAGTACTGAAGCTTTCTTT	CASSFALGSTEAFF
TRBV5-6	NA	TRBJ2-3	TRBD2	TGTGCCAGCAGCCACGAGCTTTTAGCGGGGGGTCTCACAGATACGCAGTATTTT	CASSHELLAGGLTDTQYF
TRBV7-9	NA	TRBJ1-2	NA	TGTGCCAGCAGCTTAGCCGCAGCTAACTATGGCTACACCTTC	CASSLAAANYGYTF
TRBV19	NA	TRBJ1-1	TRBD1	TGTGCCAGTAGTGGGGGTAGGGGACAGGCTAACACTGAAGCTTTCTTT	CASSGGRGQANTEAFF
TRBV5-1	NA	TRBJ1-2	TRBD1	TGCGCCAGCAGCTTGGGGGACAGGGGAAGCGGTGGCTACACCTTC	CASSLGDRGSGGYTF
TRBV19	NA	TRBJ1-5	NA	TGTGCCAGTAGTATGGGGCAGGGCCTCAATCAGCCCCAGCATTTT	CASSMGQGLNQPQHF
TRBV4-3	NA	TRBJ2-7	NA	TGCGCCAGCAGCCAAGCATCTGGGGGCCTAGCGGACTCCTACGAGCAGTACTTC	CASSQASGGLADSYEQYF
TRBV28	NA	TRBJ2-1	TRBD2	TGTGCCAGCAGTCCCATAGCGGGGGGCTCAATAAATGAGCAGTTCTTC	CASSPIAGGSINEQFF
TRBV2	NA	TRBJ2-5	NA	TGTGCCAGCAGTGAGGACACACTACCACAAGAGACCCAGTACTTC	CASSEDTLPQETQYF
TRBV27	NA	TRBJ1-1	TRBD1	TGTGCCACCAAATTTGAGACAGGGCGGACTGAAGCTTTCTTT	CATKFETGRTEAFF
TRBV2	few	TRBJ1-3	NA	TGTGCCAGCAGTGGTTCGGGGTTAGCGGGAAACACCATATATTTT	CASSGSGLAGNTIYF
TRBV2	NA	TRBJ2-3	TRBD1	TGTGCCAGCCGGGACAGGGGGCAAGATACGCAGTATTTT	CASRDRGQDTQYF
TRBV7-9	NA	TRBJ1-1	NA	TGTGCCAGCAGTCAGGAGGGTGGGACTGAAGCTTTCTTT	CASSQEGGTEAFF
TRBV10-1	once	TRBJ1-6	NA	TGCGCCAGCAGTGAAGCAGGGTCCCATAATTCACCCCTCCACTTT	CASSEAGSHNSPLHF
TRBV30	NA	TRBJ1-2	NA	TGTGCCTGGACCGGGACTCTCGGAGGTGGCTACACCTTC	CAWTGTLGGGYTF
TRBV11-2	NA	TRBJ2-7	NA	TGTGCCAGCAGCTTGTTAACAGGCTACGAGCAGTACTTC	CASSLLTGYEQYF
TRBV9	once	TRBJ1-1	NA	TGTGCCAGCAGCGTTTCCCCTGGGGGGGTGAACACTGAAGCTTTCTTT	CASSVSPGGVNTEAFF
TRBV4-1	NA	TRBJ1-2	NA	TGCGCCAGCAGCCAAGAGGTACAGGCGACTAACTATGGCTACACCTTC	CASSQEVQATNYGYTF
TRBV19	NA	TRBJ2-4	TRBD2	TGTGCCAGTAGTATAGGACTAGCGGGATTAAACATTCAGTACTTC	CASSIGLAGLNIQYF
TRBV5-1	NA	TRBJ2-5	TRBD1	TGCGCCAGCAGCAGGGACAGGGGATATCAGACCCAGTACTTC	CASSRDRGYQTQYF
TRBV18	NA	TRBJ1-5	TRBD1	TGTGCCAGCTCCACAGGGGGTGGCAATCAGCCCCAGCATTTT	CASSTGGGNQPQHF
TRBV7-3	NA	TRBJ2-3	NA	TGTGCCAGCAGACTAAGATCAAAGGACAGAGTCACAGATACGCAGTATTTT	CASRLRSKDRVTDTQYF
TRBV18	NA	TRBJ2-1	NA	TGTGCCAGCTCACCACCGGTCGGGAATGAGCAGTTCTTC	CASSPPVGNEQFF
TRBV4-2	NA	TRBJ2-5	TRBD1	TGTGCCAGCAGCCAAGCACAGGGGGCGAAGACCCAGTACTTC	CASSQAQGAKTQYF
TRBV19	NA	TRBJ2-7	NA	TGTGCCAGTAGTTGGACTGCCACGAGGGAGCAGTACTTC	CASSWTATREQYF
TRBV20-1	NA	TRBJ1-5	TRBD1	TGCAGTGCTAGAGGACAGGGACAGCATTTT	CSARGQGQHF
TRBV30	NA	TRBJ1-5	NA	TGTGCCTGGAGTATTGAATCGGGGAATCAGCCCCAGCATTTT	CAWSIESGNQPQHF
TRBV10-3	few	TRBJ1-2	TRBD1	TGTGCCATCAGTATACAGGGGGCGGCCGGCTTTAAGACCTTC	CAISIQGAAGFKTF